The 3 T cell receptor beta chains below come from one sample, sequenced in a study of human T cells and chemical hapten exposure. TCRdb ran MiXCR on the RACE reads and lists one entry per CDR3 protein. In the table there are fewer than 50,000 distinct CDR3 sequences, about 4% of which are singletons. The sample's time point: healthy volunteer bleed at 6 weeks. Unseparated into fractions, whole blood served as the source from which total RNA was extracted. The sample comprised whole blood. The source is a human donor in good health. Some clones in this sample may be carry-over from other donors' samples.

In this sample, this clonotype turned up many times. This rearrangement joins TRBV5-1 to TRBJ2-7, with 13 bases matching TRBD2. The V gene's germline CDR1 is SGHRS and CDR2 YFSETQ. This CDR3 has 20 amino acids. Unmatched junction bases numbered 20, after V lost 4 bases and J lost 4 bases. CDR3 sequence (DNA): TGCGCCAGCAGCCCCTTAGGACTAGCGGGAGCCATCCCTTTATTTTACGAGCAGTACTTC. It yields the protein CASSPLGLAGAIPLFYEQYF.

V gene TRBV5-1 combines with J gene TRBJ1-1; tentative D call: TRBD1 (6 bases). CDR3 length: 13 amino acids. Germline values: CDR1 SGHRS, CDR2 YFSETQ. Trimming took off 4 bases at V and 11 bases at J, with 18 bases between the two ends. CDR3 residues: CASSQGSDRKAFF. DNA for the CDR3: TGCGCCAGCAGCCAGGGCAGCGACAGGAAGGCTTTCTTT.

Ten or more counts support this clonotype. The chain recombines TRBV30 with TRBJ2-7; no definite D call. This CDR3 is 11 amino acids long. The germline V and J ends were trimmed by 5 bases and 1 base, with 6 bases remaining between them. The germline V gene encodes CDR1 GTSNPN and CDR2 SVGIG (reference sequence). The CDR3 loop is CAWGKSYEQYF. For the CDR3, the DNA is TGTGCCTGGGGGAAGTCCTACGAGCAGTACTTC. Combining the CDR3 with reference TRBV30 and TRBJ2-7 gives the whole variable domain SQTIHQWPATLVQPVGSPLSLECTVEGTSNPNLYWYRQAAGRGLQLLFYSVGIGQISSEVPQNLSASRPQDRQFILSSKKLLLSDSGFYLCAWGKSYEQYFGPGTRLTVT.